The 8 T cell receptor beta chains presented below share a single source sample, sequenced in a study of cytomegalovirus exposure and HLA in healthy donors. Researchers ran the PCR with 60 Vbeta and 13 Jbeta primers. Sequenced by immunoSEQ multiplex PCR; TCRdb stores in-frame clones only, minus some. This repertoire shows 99,000 or so clones, about four fifths found once; its top ten account for around 3%. The sequencing sample was made of PBMCs. Every receptor here comes from a male donor in good health and CMV-seropositive.

This chain joins TRBV5-1 and TRBJ2-1; 12 bases align to TRBD2. The CDR3 runs 17 residues. The J segment lost 7 bases and the V segment lost 0 bases, leaving 8 bases of the junction unmatched. The germline CDR1 and CDR2 sequences are SGHRS and YFSETQ. In nucleotides, the CDR3 is TGCGCCAGCAGCTTGGTAACTAGCGGGGGGCTATGGAATGAGCAGTTCTTC. As protein: CASSLVTSGGLWNEQFF.

This chain joins TRBV29-1 and TRBJ2-7, with D maybe TRBD1 (5 bases). CDR1 and CDR2 (germline): SQVTM, ANQGSEA. The ends were cut back, 3 bases at V and 1 base at J, with 13 bases in the middle. The CDR3 loop spans 14 amino acids. CDR3 coding DNA: TGCAGCGTTGACGTGGGGCAGGGATCCTACGAGCAGTACTTC. It specifies CSVDVGQGSYEQYF.

The chain joins TRBV5-1 to TRBJ2-5, with a weak D call TRBD2 (6 bases). Germline values: CDR1 SGHRS, CDR2 YFSETQ. The V end was cut by 6 bases, the J end by 3 bases, with 15 bases between. This CDR3 has 14 residues. The CDR3: CASNYGTLEETQYF. CDR3 DNA sequence: TGCGCCAGCAACTACGGGACTTTGGAAGAGACCCAGTACTTC.

This clone showed up just once. The chain uses TRBV7-2 and TRBJ2-3, with 8 bases aligning to TRBD2. The germline V gene has CDR1 SGHTA and CDR2 FQGNSA. With 5 bases clipped from V and 0 bases from J, the junction kept 13 bases outside the gene matches. This CDR3 contains 18 residues. The chain's CDR3 is CASSLDTGGAASTDTQYF. CDR3 in DNA: TGTGCCAGCAGCCTTGATACCGGGGGGGCAGCTAGCACAGATACGCAGTATTTT.

This CDR3 is CASSSGVNQPQHF. Written as DNA, the CDR3 is TGTGCCAGCAGCTCAGGTGTAAATCAGCCCCAGCATTTT. This chain joins TRBV7-8 and TRBJ1-5, with D unclear. The CDR3 has 13 residues. Germline V gene lookup returns CDR1 SGHVS and CDR2 FQNEAQ. V gave up 4 bases and J gave up 4 bases, with 8 bases separating them.

The chain couples TRBV5-1 to TRBJ2-5, with D perhaps TRBD2 (6 bases). Deletions cut 0 bases from V and 3 bases from J, with 6 bases between. The germline gives CDR1 SGHRS, CDR2 YFSETQ. CDR3 size: 13 residues. The CDR3 DNA follows: TGCGCCAGCAGCTTGGGCGGGGAAGAGACCCAGTACTTC. It specifies CASSLGGEETQYF.

This chain uses TRBV7-8 with TRBJ1-5; weak D call: TRBD1 (5 bases). The CDR3 spans 16 residues. V was pared by 5 bases and J by 5 bases, with 19 bases between. Germline CDR1 SGHVS, CDR2 FQNEAQ. CDR3 amino acids: CASSTSAPTADQPQHF. CDR3 DNA: TGTGCCAGCAGCACCTCGGCACCGACAGCCGATCAGCCCCAGCATTTT.

The genes are TRBV6-5 and TRBJ1-1, with 9 bases aligning to TRBD1. J gave up 5 bases and V 0 bases, and 4 bases lay outside the gene matches. The CDR3 covers 15 residues. Germline loops: CDR1 MNHEY, CDR2 SVGAGI. For the CDR3, the DNA is TGTGCCAGCAGTTACTCGGGACAGGGAAGGACTGAAGCTTTCTTT. It specifies CASSYSGQGRTEAFF.